This record looks at one T cell receptor beta chain sequence and its context. Its antigen has not been determined. Base qualities were left out, and no much larger clone turns up one base away. These data are taken from a study of regulatory T cells in long-lasting Graves disease (dated by TCRdb to the early 2020s). For the study in its entirety: Persistent Graves' disease was defined as persistently positive TSH receptor autoantibodies together with antithyroid drug treatment for over 5 years. Antithyroid drugs had been taken for about 10.3 years on average by persistent Graves' disease patients in the clinical cohort. TCR sequencing covered roughly 13 persistent and roughly 20 newly diagnosed Graves' disease patients, approximately 33 samples in total. Patients with persistent Graves' disease were compared with patients with newly diagnosed Graves' disease using TCR sequencing and RNA sequencing of peripheral blood. The study took place in China and was registered as a clinical trial.

Libraries were built with multiplex PCR. The sequencing machine was an Illumina HiSeq 4000. To build TCR beta libraries, CDR3 regions were amplified by Arm-PCR using iRepertoire HTBI primers. Before sequencing, the PCR products went through gel purification. Regarding the original processing steps: Gene usage analysis of CDR3 amino acid clonotypes used the 60 to 80 TRBV and around 14 TRBJ segments found across samples. COPE and FqMerger were used to merge the filtered high-quality paired reads into contigs. BLAST was used to align contigs to IMGT TRBV, TRBD and TRBJ reference genes, with CDR3 defined following IMGT. Any clonotype with a frequency above 0.1% was classified as a highly expanded clone. Repertoire diversity was measured by Shannon entropy, and V-J evenness by the Gini coefficient. A clonotype was considered public if more than one individual shared it. TCRdb reprocessing: public reads trimmed at Q25 with fastp, clones called with MiXCR, in-frame beta chains kept. For every CDR3 protein sequence, its rows merge into one entry that carries the most common genes and DNA. These V and J calls derive from TCRdb rather than the authors' analysis. Present in this sample are almost 350,000 distinct CDR3 sequences, around 20% of which were seen just once. 25% to 30% of the sample lies in the top ten.

This sample's time point label indicates: persistent/refractory GD, antithyroid drugs over 5 years with positive TRAb. For both TCR sequencing and RNA sequencing, RNA was extracted from PBMCs using TRIzol. Graves' disease was diagnosed according to American Thyroid Association guidelines. The patients came from an endocrinology department in Xi'an, China. Each patient gave around 9 milliliters of peripheral blood, collected in an EDTA anticoagulant tube. PBMCs were isolated by Ficoll Paque Plus density gradient separation without further T cell sorting. An Agilent 2100 Bioanalyzer and agarose gel were used to check RNA quality, and a NanoDrop 2000 was used to measure RNA concentration. Study-level results and caveats: The authors acknowledged the small sample size as a limitation that may reduce accuracy. Compared with newly diagnosed patients, persistent Graves' disease patients had lower TCR Shannon entropy and fewer highly expanded clones, which suggests clonal expansion. Peripheral blood alone was examined, since thyroid tissue, which constituted the primary lesion, could not be accessed. Sequencing and analysis were limited to the TCR beta chain. TRBV28, TRBJ1-2 and TRBJ2-5 were preferentially used in persistent disease, while TRBV20-1 and TRBJ2-1 were favored in newly diagnosed disease. Patients with persistent disease shared more public clonotypes (under 3,000) than newly diagnosed patients did (approximately 970).

The CDR3 covers 17 residues, taking in both the cysteine and the phenylalanine. Only the CDR3 region is kept as DNA, spanning 51 bases read in frame from base 1. The germline V and J ends show losses of 10 bases and 6 bases respectively, and no gene match explains 22 bases of the junction. This sequence was found in a female donor with Graves disease. The sequenced sample was peripheral blood mononuclear cells (PBMCs), obtained when the disease was refractory, from a patient treated with antithyroid drugs. The sequence joins TRBV12-3 or TRBV12-4 to TRBJ2-7, with 9 bases in between that match TRBD1. The bases read TGTGCCACCTCCTCCATTGGGGAGTGGGACAGGGAAGGCGAGCAGTACTTC. This codes for CATSSIGEWDREGEQYF.